The source of this TCR beta chain is a study of glioma-infiltrating T cells. TCR alpha and beta CDR3 regions were amplified from RNA using iRepertoire nested multiplex PCR. Input was 100-400 ng of tissue mRNA or PBMC total RNA. TCRdb passed the multiplex PCR reads through MiXCR, listing each CDR3 protein once. This table holds approximately 400,000 distinct CDR3 sequences, about two fifths found once. The sequence was collected from a human donor with low-grade glioma or glioblastoma, undergoing nonglioma brain surgery, or in good health (not recorded which). Sequenced material: glioma tissue, nonneoplastic brain tissue, or PBMCs (not recorded which).

The CDR3 here is CASTNIRIGQLSSYEQYF. As DNA, the CDR3 is TGTGCCAGCACCAATATAAGAATTGGACAGTTGAGCTCCTACGAGCAGTACTTC. The chain combines TRBV28 with TRBJ2-7; a possible D gene is TRBD1 (6 bases). The CDR3 covers 18 residues. The germline V gene has CDR1 MDHEN and CDR2 SYDVKM. Trimming shortened V by 7 bases and J by 0 bases, and 25 bases separated the two germline ends.